The entry below describes one T cell receptor (beta chain). What it recognizes is unknown. This sample was included in a study of a mutant IDH1 vaccine in newly diagnosed glioma. The time point is: week 47, end of study. It was 300 ug of mutant IDH1 20-mer peptide that made up each vaccine dose, given with topical imiquimod. Study observations and caveats: Across multiple MHC alleles, 85% to 95% of patients had vaccine-induced responses.

Sequencing was performed with immunoSEQ multiplex PCR; in TCRdb, only in-frame clones are kept and a portion is missing. Here the sample spans some 87,000 clones, 70% to 90% being singletons. The source was PBMCs, collected from a glioma patient whose treatment included an IDH1 peptide vaccine. The TCR comes from a man aged 40-49 years with glioma.

CDR3: CASSRDGQYSNQPQHF. The CDR3 bases are TGTGCCAGCAGCCGGGACGGCCAATATAGCAATCAGCCCCAGCATTTT. This chain joins TRBV5-8 and TRBJ1-5; possible D gene TRBD1, 5 bases. Trimming pared 4 bases from V and 0 bases from J, leaving 14 bases between. This CDR3 region has 16 residues. CDR1 and CDR2 (germline): SGHTS, YDEGEE.